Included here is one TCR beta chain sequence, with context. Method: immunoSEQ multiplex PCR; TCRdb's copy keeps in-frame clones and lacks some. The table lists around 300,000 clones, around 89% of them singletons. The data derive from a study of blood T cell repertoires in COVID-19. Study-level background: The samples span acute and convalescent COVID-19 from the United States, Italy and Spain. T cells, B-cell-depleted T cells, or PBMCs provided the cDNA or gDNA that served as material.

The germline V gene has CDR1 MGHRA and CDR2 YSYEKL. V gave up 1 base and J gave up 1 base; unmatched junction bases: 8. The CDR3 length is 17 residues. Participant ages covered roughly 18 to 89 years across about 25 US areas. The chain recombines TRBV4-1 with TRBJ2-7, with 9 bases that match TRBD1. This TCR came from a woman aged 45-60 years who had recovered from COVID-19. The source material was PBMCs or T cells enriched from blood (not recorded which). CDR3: CASSQALPGQGSYEQYF. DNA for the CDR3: TGCGCCAGCAGCCAAGCCCTGCCGGGACAGGGATCCTACGAGCAGTACTTC.